This T cell receptor beta chain was recovered during a study of STAT3 mutations in large granular lymphocyte leukemia. Each sample's TCRbeta library yielded on average approximately 41,000 productive templates. The repertoire was sequenced with immunoSEQ multiplex PCR; TCRdb's copy has only in-frame clones and lacks some. The sample yields fewer than 20,000 clones, 85% to 95% seen once. About this clone: Its specificity is unknown.

Germline V gives CDR1 MNHNS, CDR2 SASEGT. Trimming pared 1 base from V and 3 bases from J, leaving 13 bases between. The CDR3 is 15 residues long. Study findings and constraints: Suggested: STAT3 mutation was not the ancestral event for these clonal expansions. Every T-LGLL patient had at least one immunodominant TCRbeta clonotype.

The clonotype comes from a woman between 50 and 59 years old with T-cell large granular lymphocyte leukemia. Some clones in this sample may be carry-over from other donors' samples. The chain has TRBV6-1 and TRBJ2-7; D unresolved. The sequenced material came from peripheral blood mononuclear cells. CDR3 sequence reads: CASSEEVVTFYEQYF. CDR3 DNA: TGTGCCAGCAGTGAAGAAGTTGTAACCTTCTACGAGCAGTACTTC.